These 32 T cell receptor beta chains came from one sample sequenced in a study of CD8 T cells in ankylosing spondylitis. TCRdb itself ran the 5' RACE reads through MiXCR, one entry per CDR3 protein. The sample consists of roughly 120,000 distinct CDR3 sequences, approximately 13% of them appearing once. Sequenced material: blood, either unsorted or a sorted T cell fraction (not recorded which). The source of these receptors is a female donor with ankylosing spondylitis or in good health (not recorded which).

Ten or more counts support this clonotype. The chain joins TRBV27 to TRBJ2-5, with 9 bases identical to TRBD1. Looked up from germline, CDR1 is MNHEY and CDR2 is SMNVEV (reference sequence). The CDR3 sequence is 15 residues long. With 5 bases clipped from V and 4 bases from J, the junction kept 8 bases outside the gene matches. CDR3 amino acids: CASSLRDRVGETQYF. The CDR3 DNA is TGTGCCAGCAGTCTCCGGGACAGGGTGGGAGAGACCCAGTACTTC.

This clonotype was picked up a small number of times. The rearrangement links TRBV4-2 to TRBJ2-5, with D hard to call. CDR1 LGHNA and CDR2 YNFKEQ come from the germline V gene. With 1 base removed from V and 2 bases from J, the gap between germline ends came to 14 bases. The CDR3 spans 16 residues. CDR3: CASSQGAAEQQETQYF. The CDR3 coding sequence is TGTGCCAGCAGCCAAGGGGCCGCAGAGCAACAAGAGACCCAGTACTTC.

This clonotype appeared many times. The J gene is TRBJ2-2, the V gene TRBV20-1; D is perhaps TRBD1 (6 bases). From germline, CDR1 is DFQATT and CDR2 SNEGSKA (reference sequence). Deletions cut 6 bases from V and 0 bases from J, with 14 bases between. The CDR3 is made up of 15 amino acids. As DNA, the CDR3 is TGCAGTGCCAATCCGCGGACAGCGAACACCGGGGAGCTGTTTTTT. Encoded protein: CSANPRTANTGELFF.

Many counts were recorded for this clonotype. The chain combines TRBV27 with TRBJ1-4; D unresolved. The CDR3 length is 15 residues. CDR1 and CDR2 (germline): MNHEY, SMNVEV (reference sequence). V lost 2 bases and J lost 8, with 15 bases in between. CDR3 DNA: TGTGCCAGCAGTTTAACGGTTGGGCTTAGGGAAAAACTGTTTTTT. Its protein product is CASSLTVGLREKLFF.

The chain recombines TRBV20-1 with TRBJ2-7; possibly TRBD1 or TRBD2 for D (7 bases each). V lost 3 bases and J lost 3, with 21 bases in between. This CDR3 is built from 16 residues. The germline gives CDR1 DFQATT, CDR2 SNEGSKA (reference sequence). CDR3: CSASQGGAMSGYEQYF. For the CDR3, the DNA is TGCAGTGCTAGTCAGGGGGGGGCCATGTCCGGCTACGAGCAGTACTTC.

There are many counts of this clonotype. The V and J genes are TRBV12-3 or TRBV12-4 and TRBJ1-5; unclear D gene. The CDR3 extends over 14 amino acids. The V gene lost 7 bases and the J gene lost 1 base, with 11 bases spanning the gap. The CDR3 loop reads CASKRSASNQPQHF. Here the CDR3 DNA reads TGTGCCAGCAAACGTTCAGCGAGCAATCAGCCCCAGCATTTT.

This clonotype has a count of ten or more. The V and J genes are TRBV4-1 and TRBJ2-1; a possible D gene is TRBD2 (6 bases). The CDR3 has 15 residues. Trimming cost V 7 bases and J 6 bases, with 19 bases left between them. Germline V gene lookup returns CDR1 MGHRA and CDR2 YSYEKL. The CDR3 spells CASKLGTVEGNEQFF. The CDR3 bases are TGCGCCAGCAAACTCGGGACCGTGGAGGGCAATGAGCAGTTCTTC.

The sample holds many counts of this clonotype. The chain has TRBV29-1 and TRBJ2-1; D is possibly TRBD1 (6 bases). Looked up from germline, CDR1 is SQVTM and CDR2 is ANQGSEA. The germline V and J ends were trimmed by 1 base and 3 bases, with 10 bases remaining between them. CDR3 length: 14 residues. For the CDR3, the DNA is TGCAGCGTTGAAGGTCAGGGGATCTACAATGAGCAGTTCTTC. Protein sequence: CSVEGQGIYNEQFF.

The rearrangement links TRBV29-1 to TRBJ2-5; TRBD1 matches 9 bases. The CDR3 length is 14 residues. The J segment lost 5 bases and the V segment lost 5 bases, leaving 9 bases of the junction unmatched. The germline gives CDR1 SQVTM, CDR2 ANQGSEA. Here the CDR3 reads CSVKTGGSSETQYF. CDR3 DNA sequence: TGCAGCGTTAAGACAGGGGGGTCTTCCGAGACCCAGTACTTC.

The V and J genes are TRBV3-1 and TRBJ2-1; 7 bases align to TRBD2. The trim removed 0 bases at V and 3 bases at J, leaving 2 bases unmatched. The CDR3 loop spans 15 amino acids. CDR1 and CDR2 from the germline V gene are LGHDT and YNNKEL (reference sequence). The CDR3 DNA follows: TGTGCCAGCAGCCAAGATGGACTAGTCTACAATGAGCAGTTCTTC. It yields the protein CASSQDGLVYNEQFF.

This clonotype was seen repeatedly, ten times or more. J is TRBJ1-1 and V is TRBV11-2, with 8 nucleotides matching TRBD1. Trimming removed 4 bases from V and 5 bases from J; junction bases left unmatched: 6. CDR1 and CDR2 (germline): SGHAT, FQNNGV. The length of the CDR3 is 14 residues. The DNA of the CDR3 is TGTGCCAGCAGCTCCACAACAGGGGGTACTGAAGCTTTCTTT. It yields the protein CASSSTTGGTEAFF.

V is TRBV20-1 and J is TRBJ2-1; 13 nucleotides agree with TRBD2. This CDR3 has 16 residues. Germline V lookup: CDR1 DFQATT, CDR2 SNEGSKA (reference sequence). Trimming took 3 bases from V and 8 from J; bases not matched to a gene: 10. This CDR3 reads CSARARGLAGFHEQFF. The DNA for the CDR3 is TGCAGTGCTAGGGCCCGGGGACTAGCGGGATTCCATGAGCAGTTCTTC.

This clonotype showed up just a few times. The chain employs TRBV29-1 and TRBJ1-2; TRBD1 aligns across 7 bases. Germline lookup yields CDR1 SQVTM and CDR2 ANQGSEA. The J segment lost 7 bases and the V segment lost 3 bases, leaving 5 bases of the junction unmatched. The CDR3 loop spans 12 amino acids. CDR3 nucleotides: TGCAGCGTTGACCAGGGGGTGTTTGGCTACACCTTC. This translates into CSVDQGVFGYTF.

This clonotype was counted ten times or more. The gene calls are TRBV29-1 and TRBJ2-7, with TRBD2 identical over 7 bases. Trimming cost V 4 bases and J 5 bases; bases outside gene matches: 5. The germline CDR1 and CDR2 sequences are SQVTM and ANQGSEA. This CDR3 comprises 12 residues. In DNA, the CDR3 is TGCAGCGTTGGAGGCGGGAGTAACGAGCAGTACTTC. It encodes CSVGGGSNEQYF.

This clonotype was seen at least ten times. The genes are TRBV12-3 or TRBV12-4 and TRBJ2-7; 7 bases agree with TRBD1. CDR3 size: 14 residues. The trim removed 3 bases at V and 6 bases at J, leaving 8 bases unmatched. CDR3 DNA sequence: TGTGCCAGCAGTTTCGGGACAGAATCTTCCGAGCAGTACTTC. It translates to CASSFGTESSEQYF.

Comments on this clonotype: A much larger clonotype is one base distant, so this may be a read error. This rearrangement joins TRBV20-1 to TRBJ2-5; TRBD1 matches at 9 bases. The germline CDR1 and CDR2 sequences are DFQATT and SNEGSKA (reference sequence). CDR3 length: 16 amino acids. CDR3 sequence (DNA): TGCAGTGCCCCGTTTCCCCGAACAGGGGGCAGAGAGGCCCAGTACTTC. This translates into CSAPFPRTGGREAQYF.

This chain links TRBV30 with TRBJ2-1, with D unresolved. With 1 base removed from V and 3 bases from J, the gap between germline ends came to 7 bases. The CDR3 length is 13 residues. Per germline, CDR1 GTSNPN and CDR2 SVGIG (reference sequence). CDR3 bases: TGTGCCTGGAGTGGAGGTCGCTACAATGAGCAGTTCTTC. Translation gives CAWSGGRYNEQFF.

Ten or more counts support this clonotype. V is TRBV29-1 and J is TRBJ2-7, with TRBD2 identical over 11 bases. CDR3 length equals 13 residues. The V segment lost 6 bases and the J segment 6 bases; nucleotides outside the gene matches: 7. Germline lookup yields CDR1 SQVTM and CDR2 ANQGSEA. CDR3 amino acids: CSVLTSGNSEQYF. The CDR3, as DNA: TGCAGCGTCCTGACTAGCGGGAATTCCGAGCAGTACTTC.

For this clonotype: A much more abundant neighbour one base away suggests this may be a read error. The rearrangement joins TRBV12-5 to TRBJ2-3, with TRBD2 matching over 8 bases. The CDR3 contains 15 residues. The germline V gene encodes CDR1 LGHNT and CDR2 FRNRAP. Here the CDR3 reads CASGASGLSTDAQYF. CDR3 DNA sequence: TGTGCTAGTGGGGCTAGCGGGCTCAGCACAGATGCGCAGTATTTT.

V is TRBV29-1 and J is TRBJ2-5; the match to TRBD2 covers 9 bases. This CDR3 is 14 amino acids long. Germline V gives CDR1 SQVTM, CDR2 ANQGSEA. With V trimmed by 5 bases and J by 5 bases, 9 bases remained unmatched. This chain's CDR3 is CSVRAGGSFETQYF. CDR3 nucleotide sequence: TGCAGCGTTAGAGCGGGGGGTTCTTTTGAGACCCAGTACTTC.

This clonotype was seen a few times. This sequence joins TRBV20-1 and TRBJ2-1; D is unresolved. V dropped 5 bases and J dropped 9 bases, with 17 bases sitting between them. The CDR3 is 13 amino acids. In germline, CDR1 is DFQATT, CDR2 SNEGSKA (reference sequence). Written as DNA, the CDR3 is TGCAGTGCTCGCCATGGGAATGGTGGTGAGCAGTTCTTC. Translation gives CSARHGNGGEQFF.

This clonotype turned up a few times. The rearrangement joins TRBV20-1 to TRBJ2-5; D is uncertain. Germline V gene lookup returns CDR1 DFQATT and CDR2 SNEGSKA (reference sequence). V dropped 6 bases and J dropped 2 bases, with 13 bases sitting between them. CDR3 size: 13 residues. This CDR3 is CSASLPGQETQYF. For the CDR3, the DNA is TGCAGTGCCAGTCTCCCAGGACAAGAGACCCAGTACTTC.

A few counts support this clonotype. V gene TRBV21-1 combines with J gene TRBJ2-5; TRBD1, as called in the table, went unchecked against the DNA. TRBV21-1 is given as a pseudogene. This CDR3 contains 15 residues. CDR3 DNA sequence: TGTGCCAGCACCGGGGACAGGAGATCTAAGGAGACCCAGTACTTC. Encoded protein: CASTGDRRSKETQYF.

This clonotype was seen a few times. The V and J genes are TRBV7-2 and TRBJ2-1; the match to TRBD2 covers 8 bases. V was clipped by 0 bases and J by 4 bases; unmatched bases: 2. Germline V gene sequence: CDR1 SGHTA, CDR2 FQGNSA. The CDR3 length is 15 residues. The CDR3 coding sequence is TGTGCCAGCAGCTTAGCGGCGGGGGGATACAATGAGCAGTTCTTC. Its protein is CASSLAAGGYNEQFF.

This clonotype was counted only a few times. Here the CDR3 reads CASSSTGGSNTEAFF. CDR3 in DNA: TGTGCCAGCAGCTCGACAGGGGGCTCGAACACTGAAGCTTTCTTT. The chain uses TRBV7-8 and TRBJ1-1; 10 nucleotides line up with TRBD1. Germline loops: CDR1 SGHVS, CDR2 FQNEAQ. Unmatched junction bases numbered 3, after V lost 4 bases and J lost 1 base. The length of the CDR3 is 15 residues.

This clonotype showed up many times. V gene TRBV24-1 combines with J gene TRBJ2-2; D is uncertain. V lost 1 base, J lost 3 bases, and 11 bases lay in between. Germline loops: CDR1 KGHDR, CDR2 SFDVKD. The length of the CDR3 is 16 residues. The CDR3: CATSDFPKKYTGELFF. The CDR3 DNA sequence: TGTGCCACCAGTGATTTCCCCAAAAAGTACACCGGGGAGCTGTTTTTT.

This clonotype was seen just once. This chain connects TRBV5-4 to TRBJ2-3; 8 nucleotides align to TRBD1. CDR3 length equals 15 residues. Losses at the gene ends were 4 bases for V and 3 bases for J; bases not matched to a gene: 7. Per the germline V gene, CDR1 is SGHNT and CDR2 is YYREEE (reference sequence). The CDR3 DNA sequence: TGTGCCAGCAGCGCCGGGACAGGTACGACAGATACGCAGTATTTT. Its translation: CASSAGTGTTDTQYF.

The genes are TRBV1 and TRBJ2-3; no DNA check was done on the table's D call, TRBD2. TRBV1 is marked as a pseudogene. The CDR3 is made up of 17 amino acids. The CDR3 DNA reads as TGCACCAGCAGCCAAGATTTAGAAGCGGGGCGCACAGATACGCAGTATTTT. Translation gives CTSSQDLEAGRTDTQYF.

The rearrangement joins TRBV7-3 to TRBJ2-1; 12 bases are a match to TRBD2. V shed 6 bases and J 4 bases; nucleotides not matched to a gene: 7. Germline CDR1 and CDR2: SGHTA and FQGTGA. The CDR3 contains 16 residues. The CDR3 nucleotides are TGTGCCAGCAGACGGACTAGCGGGGACGGATACAATGAGCAGTTCTTC. The encoded protein is CASRRTSGDGYNEQFF.

About this clonotype itself: Germline is not matched at one junction end, which may reflect a read error. The chain recombines TRBV20-1 with TRBJ2-1, with TRBD2 matching over 8 bases. The CDR3 totals 15 residues. Germline values: CDR1 DFQATT, CDR2 SNEGSKA (reference sequence). CDR3 residues: CCARVAGTSYNEQFF. CDR3 bases: TGCTGTGCTAGGGTAGCGGGGACCTCATACAATGAGCAGTTCTTC.

This clonotype was seen many times. The rearrangement joins TRBV12-3 or TRBV12-4 to TRBJ2-1, with D maybe TRBD2 (5 bases). The V end lost 8 bases, the J end lost 6 bases, and 8 bases lay between the germline ends. The CDR3 contains 11 residues. The CDR3 sequence is CASSRGNEQFF. The CDR3 nucleotides read TGTGCCAGCTCACGGGGCAATGAGCAGTTCTTC.

The chain has TRBV18 and TRBJ2-2, with no clear D. Looked up from germline, CDR1 is KGHSH and CDR2 is LQKENI. The ends were cut back, 2 bases at V and 1 base at J, with 5 bases in the middle. CDR3 length: 14 residues. Here the CDR3 reads CASSPAQNTGELFF. CDR3 DNA: TGTGCCAGCTCACCAGCACAGAACACCGGGGAGCTGTTTTTT.